The 26 T cell receptor beta chains in this list originate from one sample, sequenced in a study of Ad26.COV2.S vaccination and SARS-CoV-2 variants. The method was immunoSEQ multiplex PCR; TCRdb's version includes in-frame clones alone and lacks a portion of them. Seen here are about 680,000 clones, roughly nine tenths observed once, and the top ten hold 1.5%. The treatment was: 15 to 20 received Ad26.COV2.S at low or high dose, single or two shots; 5 received placebo; per-sample allocation not given. Day 63 following the first vaccine or placebo injection was when the samples were taken. This specimen consisted of peripheral blood, obtained in a trial of Ad26.COV2.S vaccine versus placebo. The receptors originated from a person between 18 and 65 years old who received the Ad26.COV2.S COVID-19 vaccine or a placebo.

The chain employs TRBV18 and TRBJ1-2; D is perhaps TRBD1 (5 bases). Trimming removed 0 bases at V and 3 bases at J, with 17 bases between. The CDR3 runs 17 residues. CDR1 and CDR2 from the germline V gene are KGHSH and LQKENI. CDR3 sequence (DNA): TGTGCCAGCTCACCACCATCCATCCGGCAGGGAGACTATGGCTACACCTTC. Translation: CASSPPSIRQGDYGYTF.

The chain uses TRBV7-2 and TRBJ1-5; D is perhaps TRBD1 (6 bases). The length of the CDR3 is 17 residues. CDR1 and CDR2 from the germline V gene are SGHTA and FQGNSA. The germline V and J ends were trimmed by 1 base and 6 bases, with 19 bases remaining between them. The CDR3 loop is CASSLGQGRGNSQPQHF. The CDR3 region has the DNA TGTGCCAGCAGCTTAGGGCAGGGGAGGGGTAATAGTCAGCCCCAGCATTTT.

The chain uses TRBV6-5 and TRBJ2-2, with D unresolved. The V end was cut by 4 bases, the J end by 2 bases, with 11 bases between. The CDR3 contains 15 residues. CDR1 MNHEY and CDR2 SVGAGI come from the germline V gene. CDR3 nucleotides: TGTGCCAGCAGTTTGTGGGCCGGTAACACCGGGGAGCTGTTTTTT. Its protein product is CASSLWAGNTGELFF.

The rearrangement joins TRBV7-2 to TRBJ2-7; TRBD2 aligns across 9 bases. The ends lost 1 base at V and 0 bases at J; junction bases unmatched: 7. Germline V gives CDR1 SGHTA, CDR2 FQGNSA. This CDR3 has 17 residues. The CDR3 coding sequence is TGTGCCAGCAGCTTAGTAGTTAGCGGGGGCAACTCCTACGAGCAGTACTTC. Its protein product is CASSLVVSGGNSYEQYF. Together with reference TRBV7-2 and TRBJ2-7, the CDR3 gives the full variable domain: GAGVSQSPSNKVTEKGKDVELRCDPISGHTALYWYRQSLGQGLEFLIYFQGNSAPDKSGLPSDRFSAERTGGSVSTLTIQRTQQEDSAVYLCASSLVVSGGNSYEQYFGPGTRLTVT.

The V and J genes are TRBV4-1 and TRBJ2-7, with 10 bases aligning to TRBD1. CDR1 is MGHRA, CDR2 YSYEKL, per germline. The trim removed 2 bases at V and 0 bases at J, leaving 16 bases unmatched. This CDR3 has 20 residues. As DNA, the CDR3 is TGCGCCAGCAGCCAATTTACCGGGACAGGGGCGAGGGTAAGCTCCTACGAGCAGTACTTC. Its translation is CASSQFTGTGARVSSYEQYF.

The chain combines TRBV29-1 with TRBJ2-5; tentative D call: TRBD1 (6 bases). V lost 4 bases and J 4 bases, leaving 13 bases between the germline ends. CDR1 and CDR2 (germline): SQVTM, ANQGSEA. This CDR3 is 13 amino acids long. The CDR3 sequence: CSVGGQGTETQYF. As DNA, the CDR3 is TGCAGCGTTGGTGGGCAGGGGACAGAGACCCAGTACTTC.

The CDR3 protein is CASSPAGAAPDEQYF. In DNA, the CDR3 is TGTGCCAGCAGTCCAGCTGGGGCGGCTCCCGACGAGCAGTACTTC. The chain is built from TRBV7-9 and TRBJ2-7, with a possible D match to TRBD1 (5 bases). This CDR3 comprises 15 residues. Trimming took off 6 bases at V and 5 bases at J, with 20 bases between the two ends. Germline values: CDR1 SEHNR, CDR2 FQNEAQ (reference sequence).

In this sample, this clone turned up many times. The rearrangement uses TRBV18 and TRBJ2-7, with TRBD2 matching 9 bases. This CDR3 comprises 18 residues. V trimming: 0 bases; J trimming: 3 bases; junction bases outside the gene matches: 12. Germline-derived CDR1 and CDR2 are KGHSH and LQKENI. The CDR3 coding sequence is TGTGCCAGCTCACCACCTCTAGCGGGACGGTCGACGTTCTACGAGCAGTACTTC. This sequence encodes CASSPPLAGRSTFYEQYF.

The J gene is TRBJ1-5, the V gene TRBV20-1; D unclear. V was shortened by 1 base and J by 6 bases, with 4 bases between the two germline ends. The CDR3 loop spans 11 amino acids. Germline assignment: CDR1 DFQATT and CDR2 SNEGSKA (reference sequence). The CDR3 region has the DNA TGCAGTGCTAGAGCTGGTCAGCCCCAGCATTTT. This encodes CSARAGQPQHF.

This sequence joins TRBV5-4 and TRBJ2-3; 9 bases are a match to TRBD2. Germline V lookup: CDR1 SGHNT, CDR2 YYREEE (reference sequence). V was clipped by 6 bases and J by 3 bases; unmatched bases: 8. This CDR3 region has 15 residues. The CDR3 sequence: CASTRRLAGTDTQYF. CDR3 nucleotides: TGTGCCAGCACCCGGCGGCTAGCGGGAACAGATACGCAGTATTTT.

V usage is TRBV24-1 and J usage is TRBJ2-2; D not resolved. CDR1 is KGHDR, CDR2 SFDVKD, per germline. The CDR3 spans 15 residues. Between the trimmed V and J ends, which lost 5 bases and 3 bases, there was a span of 12 bases. CDR3 nucleotide sequence: TGTGCCACCAGTGCCGGCACAATCGACACCGGGGAGCTGTTTTTT. Protein sequence: CATSAGTIDTGELFF.

The chain combines TRBV2 with TRBJ2-3, with D maybe TRBD2 (5 bases). CDR1 is SNHLY, CDR2 FYNNEI, per germline. Trimming shortened V by 5 bases and J by 5 bases, and 11 bases separated the two germline ends. The CDR3 loop spans 13 amino acids. The CDR3 loop reads CASSQMSGDTQYF. In DNA form, the CDR3 reads TGTGCCAGCAGTCAAATGAGCGGAGATACGCAGTATTTT. The complete variable domain, with remaining parts taken from reference TRBV2 and TRBJ2-3, reads EPEVTQTPSHQVTQMGQEVILRCVPISNHLYFYWYRQILGQKVEFLVSFYNNEISEKSEIFDDQFSVERPDGSNFTLKIRSTKLEDSAMYFCASSQMSGDTQYFGPGTRLTVL.

The rearrangement joins TRBV14 to TRBJ1-1; no clear D gene. V lost 3 bases and J 4 bases, leaving 18 bases between the germline ends. The CDR3 is made up of 16 amino acids. Per germline, CDR1 SGHDN and CDR2 FVKESK. This CDR3 reads CASSQAGRSRSTEAFF. In nucleotides, the CDR3 is TGTGCCAGCAGCCAGGCCGGGCGCAGTCGTAGCACTGAAGCTTTCTTT.

This clone was picked up a small number of times. The chain carries TRBV18 and TRBJ1-6; 10 bases line up with TRBD1. V trimming: 4 bases; J trimming: 2 bases; junction bases outside the gene matches: 5. Germline CDR1 is KGHSH and CDR2 is LQKENI. CDR3 length: 17 residues. This chain's CDR3 is CASSQGQGITYNSPLHF. In DNA form, the CDR3 reads TGTGCCAGCTCACAGGGACAGGGGATTACCTATAATTCACCCCTCCACTTT.

The chain links TRBV30 to TRBJ2-7; TRBD2 matches at 7 bases. Germline values: CDR1 GTSNPN, CDR2 SVGIG (reference sequence). The junction had 8 bases not matched to a gene; V was cut back by 0 bases and J by 6 bases. CDR3 size: 14 residues. The CDR3 is CAWSVRAGPSEQYF. The CDR3 coding sequence is TGTGCCTGGAGTGTAAGAGCGGGACCATCCGAGCAGTACTTC.

A note on this clone: A read error may produce the germline difference seen at one junction end. Here the CDR3 reads CASSRRSKPDSNEKLFF. DNA of the CDR3: TGCGCCAGCAGCAGGAGATCGAAGCCAGATTCTAACGAAAAACTGTTTTTT. The chain has TRBV5-1 and TRBJ1-4; D remains unclear. The CDR3 is 17 residues long. In germline, CDR1 is SGHRS, CDR2 YFSETQ.

The chain is built from TRBV30 and TRBJ1-1; the D is unclear. Germline V gene sequence: CDR1 GTSNPN, CDR2 SVGIG (reference sequence). This CDR3 spans 11 amino acids. Trimming removed 3 bases at V and 7 bases at J, with 9 bases between. CDR3 residues: CAWSRSGEAFF. DNA of the CDR3: TGTGCCTGGAGCAGGTCGGGTGAAGCTTTCTTT.

J is TRBJ2-1 and V is TRBV16; 8 positions match TRBD1. Germline trimming cut 6 bases from V and 6 bases from J; bases unmatched to any gene: 10. The germline V gene encodes CDR1 KGHSY and CDR2 FQNENV. This CDR3 has 15 amino acids. The CDR3 sequence: CASRLGRGPGNEQFF. The CDR3 DNA is TGTGCCAGCAGACTAGGCAGGGGGCCCGGCAATGAGCAGTTCTTC.

The chain uses TRBV4-3 and TRBJ2-5; D unclear. CDR1 LGHNA and CDR2 YSLEER come from the germline V gene. CDR3 length equals 13 residues. V lost 1 base and J lost 5, with 8 bases in between. The CDR3 loop is CASSQGSGETQYF. The CDR3 DNA is TGCGCCAGCAGCCAAGGGAGTGGGGAGACCCAGTACTTC.

V gene TRBV13 combines with J gene TRBJ1-2; maybe TRBD1 (5 bases). V dropped 0 bases and J dropped 1 base, with 15 bases sitting between them. Germline CDR1 PRHDT, CDR2 FYEKMQ (reference sequence). The CDR3 extends over 17 amino acids. The CDR3 DNA reads as TGTGCCAGCAGCTTAGGCCTAATGGGGACCCTTAACTATGGCTACACCTTC. Amino acid sequence: CASSLGLMGTLNYGYTF.

The chain links TRBV27 to TRBJ2-7; tentatively, D is TRBD2 (6 bases). Germline assignment: CDR1 MNHEY and CDR2 SMNVEV (reference sequence). This CDR3 has 15 amino acids. Trimming pared 4 bases from V and 2 bases from J, leaving 15 bases between. CDR3 protein: CASSSSHREPYEQYF. The CDR3 coding sequence is TGTGCCAGCAGTTCTAGTCACCGGGAGCCCTACGAGCAGTACTTC.

This sequence joins TRBV5-1 and TRBJ2-5; 8 nucleotides agree with TRBD2. Trimming took 0 bases from V and 2 from J; bases not matched to a gene: 3. Germline V gene sequence: CDR1 SGHRS, CDR2 YFSETQ. CDR3 length: 15 residues. For the CDR3, the DNA is TGCGCCAGCAGCTTGGTGGCTAGCGGGCAAGAGACCCAGTACTTC. It specifies CASSLVASGQETQYF.

This clone was seen only a few times. The chain is built from TRBV19 and TRBJ1-1, with D unresolved. The CDR3 is made up of 15 amino acids. Trimming cost V 5 bases and J 0 bases, with 13 bases left between them. Germline CDR1 reads LNHDA; CDR2 reads SQIVND (reference sequence). As DNA, the CDR3 is TGTGCCAGTAGTTTAGGGCTCGGGATGAACACTGAAGCTTTCTTT. Its protein product is CASSLGLGMNTEAFF. The whole variable domain, filled in from reference TRBV19 and TRBJ1-1, reads DGGITQSPKYLFRKEGQNVTLSCEQNLNHDAMYWYRQDPGQGLRLIYYSQIVNDFQKGDIAEGYSVSREKKESFPLTVTSAQKNPTAFYLCASSLGLGMNTEAFFGQGTRLTVV.

V is TRBV7-8 and J is TRBJ1-4; a possible D gene is TRBD1 (5 bases). This CDR3 is 15 amino acids long. V lost 4 bases and J lost 2, with 11 bases in between. Germline V gives CDR1 SGHVS, CDR2 FQNEAQ. The CDR3, as DNA: TGTGCCAGCAGCTCCCCCGGGGCTACTAATGAAAAACTGTTTTTT. It is translated as CASSSPGATNEKLFF.

Regarding this clone: This sample includes further DNA sequences coding for the same CDR3. CDR3 bases: TGTGCCAGCAGCTTGGCTGGCGGTAATCAGCCCCAGCATTTT. Amino acids: CASSLAGGNQPQHF. This chain joins TRBV5-4 and TRBJ1-5; D unclear. The germline CDR1 and CDR2 sequences are SGHNT and YYREEE (reference sequence). V lost 0 bases to trimming and J lost 4 bases, with 8 bases between them. The CDR3 loop spans 14 amino acids.

This chain joins TRBV10-3 and TRBJ2-2, with 7 positions matching TRBD1. Trimming at V came to 7 bases and at J to 5 bases, leaving 7 bases not matched to a gene. Germline CDR1 ENHRY, CDR2 SYGVKD. There are 14 residues in the CDR3. CDR3: CAITATGETGELFF. The CDR3 coding sequence is TGTGCCATCACCGCAACAGGGGAGACCGGGGAGCTGTTTTTT.